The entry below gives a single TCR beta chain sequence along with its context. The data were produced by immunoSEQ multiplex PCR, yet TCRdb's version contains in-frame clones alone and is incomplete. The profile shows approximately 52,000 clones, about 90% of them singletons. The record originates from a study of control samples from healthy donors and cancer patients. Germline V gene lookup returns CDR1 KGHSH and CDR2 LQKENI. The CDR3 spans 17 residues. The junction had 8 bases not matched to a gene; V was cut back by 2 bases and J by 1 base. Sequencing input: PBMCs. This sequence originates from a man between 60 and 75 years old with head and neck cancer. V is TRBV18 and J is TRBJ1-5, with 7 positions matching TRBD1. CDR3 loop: CASSPSEAGGSNQPQHF. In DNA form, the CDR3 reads TGTGCCAGCTCACCATCTGAGGCAGGGGGGAGCAATCAGCCCCAGCATTTT.